Given below is one T cell receptor (beta chain) in context. Its antigen target is currently unknown. The input lacks base qualities; no much larger clone sits a single base away. TCRbeta CDR3 regions were amplified from genomic DNA by means of the immunoSEQ Assay, a bias-controlled multiplex PCR. The paper's data handling went like this. The number of nucleated cells in each sample was estimated from the amplification of reference gene primers within the assay. Sequence reads were collapsed and filtered to measure the absolute abundance of every unique TCRbeta CDR3 rearrangement. For each sample, productive Simpson clonality was calculated as the square root of Simpson's diversity index over productive rearrangements. As stored in TCRdb, this immuneACCESS dataset retains in-frame rearrangements with V and J assigned. A fraction of the clones does not appear; measured against another copy, unresolved V genes explain less than half of the discrepancy, and the remainder lacks a known reason. V and J calls plus clone size are reproduced from that table; the DNA served to infer D and trimming. Recorded for this sample are about 220,000 clones; roughly 82% of them occurred a single time. The top ten constitute 4.7% of the sample.

The data are from a study of blood T cell repertoires in COVID-19 (dated by TCRdb to 2019 to 2021). For the study in its entirety: Samples covering the acute and convalescent phases of COVID-19 were provided by collaborators in the United States, Italy and Spain. The material from the prospective study consisted of cDNA or gDNA derived from T cells, B-cell-depleted T cells, or PBMCs. Where available, HLA class I and class II types were taken from metadata supplied by the sample provider and were not determined by assay-based typing. A de-identified subject ID, COVID-19 status, age in years and sex were almost always included in the sample metadata. The repertoires were released in a freely available public database intended as a resource for research on the immune response to SARS-CoV-2. Deeply sampled blood TCRbeta repertoires from subjects exposed to, actively infected with, or recovered from COVID-19 were included in the dataset. Samples came from the ongoing ImmuneRACE study (first 160 participants) plus 1,254 subjects from 6 global collaborators.

Whole blood was collected in K2EDTA tubes by collaborating institutions according to the institutions' own protocols. For TCRbeta analysis, collaborators shipped samples in one of three forms: frozen whole blood, isolated PBMCs, or DNA extracted from either of those sample types. CDR3 length: 15 amino acids, cysteine to phenylalanine. Of all the DNA, just the CDR3 is kept, 45 bases in frame from base 1. Here V drops 6 bases and J drops 7 bases, and the junction holds 6 bases not matched to any gene. Based on the germline V gene, the CDR1 and CDR2 sequences are MNHEY and SVGAGI. Study-level results and caveats: The quantity of clinical and demographic metadata differed by source and by participant and was supplied without curation.

The sequenced sample consisted of peripheral blood. This TCR came from a woman in her 70s with acute or convalescent COVID-19. This receptor chain uses TRBV6-5 and TRBJ2-1, and 13 bases in between align with TRBD2. The CDR3 sequence is CASRLAGGPSNEQFF. Read as DNA, the sequence is TGTGCCAGCAGACTAGCGGGGGGGCCGAGTAATGAGCAGTTCTTC.